The rows below give T cell receptor beta chains drawn from one sample of a study of blood T cell repertoires in COVID-19. Using immunoSEQ multiplex PCR, the repertoire was profiled, and TCRdb retains in-frame clones only, with some absent. The table lists 85,000 to 90,000 clones, 80% to 90% of them singletons. The specimen was peripheral blood. The receptors originated from a woman of 80 years or more with active COVID-19. CDR3s include the opening cysteine and the closing phenylalanine or tryptophan. D genes are given only for firm matches. Some rows have no size entry. The others give once, few or many, or a class for an expanded clone.

J,V,size,D,DNA,CDR3
TRBJ2-1,TRBV10-3,NA,TRBD1,TGTGCCATCAGTTCCCACAGGGGGCAGTCCTACAATGAGCAGTTCTTC,CAISSHRGQSYNEQFF
TRBJ2-4,TRBV9,NA,NA,TGTGCCAGCAGCGTAGTGGGAGAGGGCAAAAACATTCAGTACTTC,CASSVVGEGKNIQYF
TRBJ2-3,TRBV30,NA,TRBD2,TGTGGCACTACGCCTCCTAGCGGAGTCACAGATACGCAGTATTTT,CGTTPPSGVTDTQYF
TRBJ2-5,TRBV6-6,NA,NA,TGTGCCAGCAGCCGTGTTGGGAGCCAAGAGACCCAGTACTTC,CASSRVGSQETQYF
TRBJ1-1,TRBV6-5,NA,NA,TGTGCCCTCATTAGGAACACTGAAGCTTTCTTT,CALIRNTEAFF
TRBJ2-1,TRBV11-2,many,TRBD2,TGTGCCAGCAGCCCCGTTGGGCGCGGGAGGGGGATCAATGAGCAGTTCTTC,CASSPVGRGRGINEQFF
TRBJ1-2,TRBV19,once,TRBD1,TGTGCCAGTACCTATGACAGGGAGTATGGATATGGCTACACCTTC,CASTYDREYGYGYTF
TRBJ1-2,TRBV2,NA,NA,TGTGCCAGCGATGGGGGGAGAGGCTACACCTTC,CASDGGRGYTF
TRBJ2-7,TRBV6-2/TRBV6-3,NA,TRBD2,TGTGCCAGCAGTTACTCCCTTACTAGCGGGAGACCTTACGAGCAGTACTTC,CASSYSLTSGRPYEQYF
TRBJ2-1,TRBV4-1,NA,TRBD1,TGCGCCAGCGGACAGGCCTTGAGATACAATGAGCAGTTCTTC,CASGQALRYNEQFF
TRBJ2-3,TRBV3-1/TRBV3-2,NA,TRBD2,TGTGCCAGCAGCTCCACTAGCGGCACAGATACGCAGTATTTT,CASSSTSGTDTQYF
TRBJ2-7,TRBV21-1,NA,NA,TGTGCCAGCACCCCAGACAGGGCATACGAGCAGTACTTC,CASTPDRAYEQYF
TRBJ2-5,TRBV4-1,NA,TRBD2,TGCGCCAGCAGCCAACAGACTAGCGCCCTCCTACAAGAGACCCAGTACTTC,CASSQQTSALLQETQYF
TRBJ2-3,TRBV14,NA,TRBD1,TGTGCCAGCAGCCAACCAGTCCCGGGACAGGTCAAGCAGTATTTT,CASSQPVPGQVKQYF
TRBJ1-1,TRBV18,NA,NA,TGTGCCAGCTCACCCGGACAATTGAACACTGAAGCTTTCTTT,CASSPGQLNTEAFF
TRBJ2-3,TRBV7-6,NA,TRBD2,TGTGCCAGCAGCTTAGTCCCCACTAGCGTCGGCGATACGCAGTATTTT,CASSLVPTSVGDTQYF
TRBJ2-7,TRBV5-6,NA,TRBD2,TGTGCCAGCAGCTTGGGGGCTAGCGGGAGTTTCTACGAGCAGTACTTC,CASSLGASGSFYEQYF
TRBJ2-7,TRBV9,NA,TRBD1,TGTGCCAGCAGCCCCCGGACAGGTCTCAGCGAGCAGTACTTC,CASSPRTGLSEQYF
TRBJ2-7,TRBV7-2,NA,NA,TGTGCCAGCAGCCTAGCGCGGGTAGCCTACGAGCAGTACTTC,CASSLARVAYEQYF
TRBJ1-4,TRBV15,NA,NA,TGTGCCACCAGCAGAGATCCGGGGGGAGGTGAAAAACTGTTTTTT,CATSRDPGGGEKLFF
TRBJ2-2,TRBV6-5,NA,NA,TGTGCCAGCAAACTCACCCCGGGAAACACCGGGGAGCTGTTTTTT,CASKLTPGNTGELFF
TRBJ2-5,TRBV6-5,NA,NA,TGTGCCAGCAGGCACGGGTCCTCCCGAGGAGAGACCCAGTACTTC,CASRHGSSRGETQYF
TRBJ2-3,TRBV9,NA,NA,TGTGCCAGCAGCCCATATACCCTAAATACGCAGTATTTT,CASSPYTLNTQYF
TRBJ2-7,TRBV7-9,NA,NA,TGTGCCAGCAGCTTAGTGGTGGGTGGTGCGGCCTCCTACGAGCAGTACTTC,CASSLVVGGAASYEQYF
TRBJ2-3,TRBV27,NA,NA,TGTGCCAGCAGCCCTCGGTCGAGAGAGGCAGATACGCAGTATTTT,CASSPRSREADTQYF
TRBJ2-5,TRBV6-1,NA,TRBD1,TGTGCCAGCAGTGACCCTTACAGGGGAAGGGAGACCCAGTACTTC,CASSDPYRGRETQYF
TRBJ2-3,TRBV9,once,NA,TGTGCCAGCAGCGTAGGAGGAGGGGGGGTCCTCACAGATACGCAGTATTTT,CASSVGGGGVLTDTQYF
TRBJ1-2,TRBV2,NA,TRBD1,TGTGCCAGCAGTGGGACAGGGCGGAACTATGGCTACACCTTC,CASSGTGRNYGYTF
TRBJ2-7,TRBV5-1,once,NA,TGCGCCAGCAGCGGGGGCCACGAGCAGTACTTC,CASSGGHEQYF
TRBJ1-2,TRBV10-3,once,NA,TGTGCCATCAGTGAGTCAGGGGATGGCTACACCTTC,CAISESGDGYTF
TRBJ1-5,TRBV15,NA,TRBD1,TGTGCCACCAGCAGAAACCGACAGGGCGGTCAGCCCCAGCATTTT,CATSRNRQGGQPQHF
TRBJ2-5,TRBV7-2,NA,NA,TGTGCCAGCAGCATCGTTCCCGGGGAGACCCAGTACTTC,CASSIVPGETQYF
TRBJ2-3,TRBV3-1/TRBV3-2,NA,TRBD2,TGTGCCAGCACCAAAGGACTAGCGGGGGGCACAGATACGCAGTATTTT,CASTKGLAGGTDTQYF
TRBJ2-3,TRBV7-3,NA,NA,TGTGCCAGCAGCTTGCAGGGGTACACAGATACGCAGTATTTT,CASSLQGYTDTQYF
TRBJ2-1,TRBV18,NA,TRBD2,TGTGCCAGCTCACTTGGACTAGCGGGAATAAATGAGCAGTTCTTC,CASSLGLAGINEQFF
TRBJ2-3,TRBV18,once,TRBD2,TGTGCCAGCTCACCAGCTAGCGGGAGGCTAGATACGCAGTATTTT,CASSPASGRLDTQYF
TRBJ2-2,TRBV11-2,NA,NA,TGTGCCAGCAGCTTAGGGAGGTGGACCGGGGAGCTGTTTTTT,CASSLGRWTGELFF
TRBJ2-7,TRBV10-3,NA,TRBD2,TGTGCCATCAGGAGGACTAGCGGGGCAGGCCACGAGCAGTACTTC,CAIRRTSGAGHEQYF
TRBJ1-1,TRBV28,NA,NA,TGTGCCACCACAAGACCGGCGACAGGGAACACTGAAGCTTTCTTT,CATTRPATGNTEAFF
TRBJ2-7,TRBV23-1,NA,NA,TGCGCCACTTCATTTTGGGGCGGCGAGCAGTACTTC,CATSFWGGEQYF
TRBJ2-6,TRBV30,NA,NA,TGTGCCTGGGAGCGGATCTCTGGGGCCAACGTCCTGACTTTC,CAWERISGANVLTF
TRBJ2-2,TRBV27,NA,NA,TGTGCCAGCAGTTTTATCCCCACCGGGGAGCTGTTTTTT,CASSFIPTGELFF
TRBJ1-6,TRBV19,NA,TRBD1,TGTGCCAGTAGTACAGGGGGCTCCTATAATTCACCCCTCCACTTT,CASSTGGSYNSPLHF
TRBJ2-3,TRBV19,NA,TRBD2,TGTGCCAGTAGTACCGGGACTAGCGGGAGCCCAGATACGCAGTATTTT,CASSTGTSGSPDTQYF
TRBJ2-1,TRBV7-9,NA,NA,TGTGCCAGCAGCTTAGTTAATTACAATGAGCAGTTCTTC,CASSLVNYNEQFF